This TCR beta chain comes out of a study of persistence of HIV-infected CD4 T cells (dated by TCRdb to the early 2020s). With respect to the entire study: Participants had been on suppressive ART for a median of roughly eight years. Peripheral blood samples of up to 180 mL were obtained at multiple time points, with the exception of two participants, for whom leukapheresis was performed at a single time point. CMV- and HIV-1 Gag-responding CD4+ T cells were isolated from ART-treated individuals so that antigen-driven clonal expansion of HIV-1-infected cells could be examined. The clonality of all cells in each sorted population was measured by TCRbeta sequencing, and the clonality of infected cells was measured by proviral sequencing. For the TCR cluster analysis across participants, 8 or 9 participants were included for CMV and more than five participants for Gag. Points the paper makes about the study in general: Because the TCR analyses were done in bulk, restricting them to just the rare CMV-responding cells that actually carried HIV-1 proviruses was not possible. A correlation was observed between TCR oligoclonality and proviral oligoclonality within the same sorted populations. Antigen-responding cells were enriched for degenerate expanded CDR3beta sequences, which suggests convergent selection of CD4+ responses to CMV and Gag. TCRbeta richness in CMV- and Gag-responding cells was significantly lower than in anti-CD3/anti-CD28-responding cells; CMV-responding cells had higher oligoclonality than CD3/CD28-stimulated and Gag-responding cells. Only a small number of individuals took part in the study, and the range of antigens tested was limited.

TCRbeta repertoires were sequenced from genomic DNA with the immunoSEQ hsTCRB assay version 4 in survey mode. Genomic DNA was diluted to approximately 11 ng/uL, and up to roughly 1 ug per sample was used for TCRbeta sequencing. The source study handled its data this way. TCRbeta data analysis was done in ImmunoSeq Analyzer 3.0, and diversity was calculated on productive nucleotide rearrangements. Lower-bound TCR diversity was estimated with the improved Chao index, and clonality with the Gini coefficient using the Immunarch R package. Different nucleotide rearrangements encoding the same CDR3beta amino acid sequence were treated as distinct clonotypes. TCRbeta sequences significantly enriched in antigen-responding cells relative to anti-CD3/anti-CD28-activated cells were identified by differential abundance analysis. GLIPH2 grouped TCRs by predicted peptide-MHC specificity, both within each participant and across combined participant data sets. Held by TCRdb, this immuneACCESS table contains in-frame sequences only and omits some clones. Under half of the omission traces to an unresolved V gene where checked; the cause of the rest is unknown. That table furnishes V, J and clone size, whereas the DNA furnished D and trimming. The sample yields more than 30,000 clones; 70% were counted once. The biggest ten clones account for roughly 1.3% of the sample.

Note on this clone: Its antigen remains unidentified. Base quality data are lacking; no much larger clone is found one base away.

The sample's treatment or condition label, in plain terms: suppressive antiretroviral therapy. A pool of overlapping HIV-1 Gag 15-mer peptides, at roughly 1 ug per peptide per mL, was used to stimulate the cells. Responding CD4+ T cells were sorted on the basis of upregulation of both CD40 ligand and CD69. HIV-1-infected adults in whom suppressive ART had been started during chronic infection were enrolled as participants. For at least 4 years, the participants' plasma HIV-1 RNA had been undetectable, below 50 copies/mL. To be included, a participant needed positive CMV serology and a CD4+ T cell count above 400 cells/uL. Before stimulation, PBMCs were isolated using density centrifugation and depleted of CD8+ T cells. CD8-depleted PBMCs were stimulated for approximately 18 hours with anti-CD28/CD49d costimulation, CD40-blocking antibody and enfuvirtide to prevent new infections. Cell sorting was done on a Beckman Coulter MoFlo Legacy or XDP sorter, and dead cells were excluded with propidium iodide. For samples with more than one million cells, genomic DNA was extracted with the QIAamp DNA Mini Kit, and for all other samples the Quick-DNA Microprep Kit was used.

Sequencing was performed on CD4+ T cells sorted from PBMCs after approximately 19-hour stimulation, taken from a patient who received antiretroviral therapy. In the paper's terms, the cell subset or site label means: CD40L+CD69+ CD4 T cells responding to HIV-1 Gag peptides. The TCR originated in an adult man with HIV who was CMV-seropositive.

The sequenced DNA: TGTGCCAGCAGTCCCCGAGGACAGGACCAAAAACTGTTTTTT. It translates to CASSPRGQDQKLFF. The V and J genes are TRBV6-6 and TRBJ1-4; 7 junctional bases match TRBD1. Relative to germline, V is missing 5 bases and J is missing 9 bases, with 9 bases of the junction outside any gene match. Based on the germline V gene (reference sequence), the CDR1 and CDR2 sequences are MNHNY and SVGAGI. The CDR3, from cysteine to phenylalanine, totals 14 residues. Only CDR3 DNA is held: 42 bases, read in frame from base 1.